The following is a T cell receptor beta chain sequence with its context. The data stem from a study of blood T cell repertoires in COVID-19. Whole-study context: The study drew acute and convalescent COVID-19 samples from the United States, Italy and Spain.

A PCR-confirmed or clinician-diagnosed COVID-19 case had contacted exposed participants within 2 weeks of entry. Measured with immunoSEQ multiplex PCR; TCRdb has only the in-frame clones, and not every one. The sample carries 180,000 or so clones, more than 75% recorded once. CDR3 size: 15 residues. Germline CDR1 reads SGHRS; CDR2 reads YFSETQ. The trim removed 4 bases at V and 2 bases at J, leaving 3 bases unmatched. This rearrangement joins TRBV5-1 to TRBJ2-7; TRBD2 aligns across 13 bases. What was sequenced was PBMCs or T cells enriched from blood (not recorded which). This sequence was found in a man in his fifties or sixties who had been exposed to COVID-19. CDR3 sequence (DNA): TGCGCCAGCAGCCCTGGACTAGCGGGGGCCTACGAGCAGTACTTC. This codes for CASSPGLAGAYEQYF.